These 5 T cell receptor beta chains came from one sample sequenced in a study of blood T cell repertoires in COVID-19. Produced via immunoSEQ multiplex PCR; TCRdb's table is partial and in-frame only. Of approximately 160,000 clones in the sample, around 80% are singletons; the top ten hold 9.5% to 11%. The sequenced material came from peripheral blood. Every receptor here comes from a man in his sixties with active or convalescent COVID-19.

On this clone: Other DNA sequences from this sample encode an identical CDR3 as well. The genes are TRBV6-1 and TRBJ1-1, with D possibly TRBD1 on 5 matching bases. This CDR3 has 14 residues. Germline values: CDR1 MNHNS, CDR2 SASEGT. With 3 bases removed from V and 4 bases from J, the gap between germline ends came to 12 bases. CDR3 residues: CASSDRQGLTEAFF. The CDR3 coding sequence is TGTGCCAGCAGTGACAGGCAGGGACTCACTGAAGCTTTCTTT.

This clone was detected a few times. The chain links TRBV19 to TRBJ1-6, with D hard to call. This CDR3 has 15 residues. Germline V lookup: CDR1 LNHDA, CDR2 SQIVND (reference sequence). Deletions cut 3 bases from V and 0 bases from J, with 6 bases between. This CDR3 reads CASSILSSYNSPLHF. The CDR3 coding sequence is TGTGCCAGTAGTATTCTGAGCTCCTATAATTCACCCCTCCACTTT. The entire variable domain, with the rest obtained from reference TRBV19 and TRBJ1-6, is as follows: DGGITQSPKYLFRKEGQNVTLSCEQNLNHDAMYWYRQDPGQGLRLIYYSQIVNDFQKGDIAEGYSVSREKKESFPLTVTSAQKNPTAFYLCASSILSSYNSPLHFGNGTRLTVT.

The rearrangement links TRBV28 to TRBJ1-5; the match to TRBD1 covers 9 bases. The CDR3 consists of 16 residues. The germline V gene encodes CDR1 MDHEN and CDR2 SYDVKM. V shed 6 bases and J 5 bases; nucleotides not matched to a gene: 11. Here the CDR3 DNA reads TGTGCCAGCAGCCGACAAGGGACAGGGAGCCATCAGCCCCAGCATTTT. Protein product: CASSRQGTGSHQPQHF.

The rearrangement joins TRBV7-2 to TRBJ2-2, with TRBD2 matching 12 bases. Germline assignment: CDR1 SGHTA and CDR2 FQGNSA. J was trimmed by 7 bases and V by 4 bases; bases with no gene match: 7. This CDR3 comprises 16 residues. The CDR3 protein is CASSSPSGGAVGELFF. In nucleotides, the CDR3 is TGTGCCAGCAGCTCACCTAGCGGGGGGGCGGTCGGGGAGCTGTTTTTT.

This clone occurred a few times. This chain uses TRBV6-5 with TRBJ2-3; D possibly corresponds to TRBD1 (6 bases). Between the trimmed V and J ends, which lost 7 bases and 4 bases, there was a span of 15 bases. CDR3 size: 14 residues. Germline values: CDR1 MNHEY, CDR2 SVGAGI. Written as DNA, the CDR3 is TGTGCCAGCACCAAACCGGGACAACCAGATACGCAGTATTTT. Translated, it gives CASTKPGQPDTQYF.